The next 30 T cell receptor beta chains were all read from a single sample in a study of technical replicates of blood from several donors (dated by TCRdb to between 2016 and 2019). The library was built by means of the immunoSEQ multiplex PCR assay. Entries here come from immuneACCESS through TCRdb and include only in-frame sequences with V and J called. Some clones fail to appear in such tables; in the studies checked, an unresolved V gene covers under half of the shortfall, and the cause of the remainder is unknown. The sample table holds some 60,000 clones, of which about nine tenths were seen once. About 3.9% of the sample is held by the ten biggest clonotypes. Sequencing was done on a sample of PBMCs. These receptors all stem from a human donor in good health. Some clones in this sample may be carry-over from other donors' samples.

As for this clone: Its ends do not fully match the called genes, so a read error is possible. This chain connects TRBV4-2 to TRBJ1-2, with 8 bases identical to TRBD1. The germline gives CDR1 LGHNA, CDR2 YNFKEQ. The CDR3 contains 15 residues. The CDR3 DNA reads as TGTGCCAGCAGGCAAGATCTACAGGGGGTCTATGGCTACACCTTC. Its protein product is CASRQDLQGVYGYTF.

The chain employs TRBV7-9 and TRBJ1-4; no clear D gene. Germline CDR1 reads SEHNR; CDR2 reads FQNEAQ (reference sequence). CDR3 length equals 15 residues. Trimming shortened V by 2 bases and J by 3 bases, and 10 bases separated the two germline ends. CDR3 loop: CASSLSFGSNEKLFF. In DNA, the CDR3 is TGTGCCAGCAGCTTATCGTTCGGGTCTAATGAAAAACTGTTTTTT.

The chain links TRBV5-4 to TRBJ2-4; TRBD1 matches 10 bases. The V segment lost 4 bases and the J segment 8 bases; nucleotides outside the gene matches: 9. The CDR3 runs to 15 residues. Germline assignment: CDR1 SGHNT and CDR2 YYREEE (reference sequence). CDR3 sequence (DNA): TGTGCCAGCAGCCCCTGGGACAGGGGCGGGTACATTCAGTACTTC. Translation: CASSPWDRGGYIQYF.

The gene calls are TRBV7-2 and TRBJ2-7, with D perhaps matching TRBD2 (6 bases). The CDR3 consists of 13 residues. Trimming shortened V by 5 bases and J by 3 bases, and 11 bases separated the two germline ends. Germline V gene lookup returns CDR1 SGHTA and CDR2 FQGNSA. CDR3 in DNA: TGTGCCAGCAGCCAATTCGGGGGCTACGAGCAGTACTTC. Translating gives CASSQFGGYEQYF.

The table lists this clone with a count of one. The genes are TRBV30 and TRBJ1-2, with TRBD1 as a possible D gene (5 bases). The CDR3 runs 11 residues. V lost 8 bases and J 3 bases, leaving 10 bases between the germline ends. Germline V gives CDR1 GTSNPN, CDR2 SVGIG (reference sequence). The CDR3 protein is CAGGWDYGYTF. The CDR3 DNA reads TGTGCCGGGGGGTGGGACTATGGCTACACCTTC.

The chain recombines TRBV4-3 with TRBJ2-7; 11 nucleotides match TRBD2. The CDR3 extends over 16 amino acids. V was pared by 0 bases and J by 0 bases, with 1 base of the junction left unmatched. Germline loops: CDR1 LGHNA, CDR2 YSLEER. The CDR3 nucleotides are TGCGCCAGCAGCCAAGAAACTAGCGGGAGCTCCTACGAGCAGTACTTC. Its translation: CASSQETSGSSYEQYF.

This sequence joins TRBV6-1 and TRBJ1-2; 7 bases fit TRBD1. The J segment lost 3 bases and the V segment lost 6 bases, leaving 4 bases of the junction unmatched. In germline, CDR1 is MNHNS, CDR2 SASEGT. The CDR3 runs 13 residues. The CDR3 nucleotides read TGTGCCAGCAGAGAGGGGGCCGACTATGGCTACACCTTC. Its protein product is CASREGADYGYTF.

The chain couples TRBV15 to TRBJ2-1; D not certain. CDR1 and CDR2 from the germline V gene are LNHNV and YYDKDF (reference sequence). The CDR3 is made up of 13 amino acids. The V and J ends lost 4 bases and 10 bases respectively, with 14 bases between them. This chain's CDR3 is CATSNNPTVEQFF. CDR3 DNA sequence: TGTGCCACCAGCAACAATCCAACAGTCGAGCAGTTCTTC.

The chain combines TRBV5-1 with TRBJ2-3; 12 positions agree with TRBD2. The length of the CDR3 is 16 residues. V was pared by 5 bases and J by 7 bases, with 11 bases of the junction left unmatched. Germline CDR1 reads SGHRS; CDR2 reads YFSETQ. CDR3 in DNA: TGCGCCAGCAGTTCTCTAGCGGGGGGGCCCTCGCATACGCAGTATTTT. It codes for CASSSLAGGPSHTQYF.

CDR3 amino acids: CSVDRGPPLHF. CDR3 nucleotide sequence: TGCAGTGTAGACAGGGGCCCACCCCTCCACTTT. The chain links TRBV20-1 to TRBJ1-6; 8 bases are shared with TRBD1. This CDR3 spans 11 amino acids. Germline V lookup: CDR1 DFQATT, CDR2 SNEGSKA (reference sequence). V trimming: 7 bases; J trimming: 11 bases; junction bases outside the gene matches: 4.

V is TRBV7-9 and J is TRBJ1-4; D may be TRBD1 (5 bases). The germline CDR1 and CDR2 sequences are SEHNR and FQNEAQ (reference sequence). The CDR3 totals 15 residues. The V end lost 5 bases, the J end lost 5 bases, and 15 bases lay between the germline ends. DNA for the CDR3: TGTGCCAGCAGCCCGAATACAGGAAAAAATGAAAAACTGTTTTTT. Amino acids: CASSPNTGKNEKLFF. The complete variable domain, with remaining parts taken from reference TRBV7-9 and TRBJ1-4, reads DTGVSQNPRHKITKRGQNVTFRCDPISEHNRLYWYRQTLGQGPEFLTYFQNEAQLEKSRLLSDRFSAERPKGSFSTLEIQRTEQGDSAMYLCASSPNTGKNEKLFFGSGTQLSVL.

The chain joins TRBV30 to TRBJ1-3; D uncertain. Trimming pared 3 bases from V and 3 bases from J, leaving 12 bases between. CDR3 length: 14 residues. Germline lookup yields CDR1 GTSNPN and CDR2 SVGIG (reference sequence). The CDR3 loop is CAWSPGGGGNTIYF. In DNA form, the CDR3 reads TGTGCCTGGAGCCCCGGCGGAGGTGGAAACACCATATATTTT.

Concerning this clone: At the DNA level, this CDR3 is encoded by other sequences in the same sample as well. The genes are TRBV30 and TRBJ1-2, with no clear D. V was shortened by 0 bases and J by 8 bases, with 13 bases between the two germline ends. Germline lookup yields CDR1 GTSNPN and CDR2 SVGIG (reference sequence). The CDR3 loop spans 13 amino acids. The CDR3 loop reads CAWSVVSGGGYTF. In DNA, the CDR3 is TGTGCCTGGAGTGTAGTGTCGGGAGGAGGCTACACCTTC. Using reference TRBV30 and TRBJ1-2 for the parts outside the CDR3, the full variable domain is SQTIHQWPATLVQPVGSPLSLECTVEGTSNPNLYWYRQAAGRGLQLLFYSVGIGQISSEVPQNLSASRPQDRQFILSSKKLLLSDSGFYLCAWSVVSGGGYTFGSGTRLTVV.

V gene TRBV10-3 combines with J gene TRBJ1-5; maybe TRBD1 (6 bases). From germline, CDR1 is ENHRY and CDR2 SYGVKD. The CDR3 runs 14 residues. Trimming removed 9 bases at V and 3 bases at J, with 15 bases between. CDR3 region: CAISRAGDNQPQHF. The CDR3 DNA sequence: TGTGCCATTTCTCGGGCAGGGGACAATCAGCCCCAGCATTTT.

The chain carries TRBV7-2 and TRBJ2-7, with 12 nucleotides matching TRBD2. CDR1 and CDR2 from the germline V gene are SGHTA and FQGNSA. Trimming cost V 5 bases and J 3 bases; bases outside gene matches: 5. CDR3 length: 15 amino acids. The CDR3 sequence: CASSPRTSGVYEQYF. The CDR3 nucleotides are TGTGCCAGCAGCCCCAGGACTAGCGGGGTCTACGAGCAGTACTTC.

The rearrangement uses TRBV6-5 and TRBJ1-4, with D hard to call. Trimming left V 3 bases short and J 8 bases short, with 13 bases between. From germline, CDR1 is MNHEY and CDR2 SVGAGI. CDR3 length: 14 residues. The CDR3 loop is CASSYGGGPEKLFF. CDR3 coding DNA: TGTGCCAGCAGTTATGGAGGCGGACCCGAAAAACTGTTTTTT.

This clone appeared a few times. The rearrangement uses TRBV4-3 and TRBJ1-1; D perhaps matches TRBD1 (5 bases). Germline-derived CDR1 and CDR2 are LGHNA and YSLEER. This CDR3 has 14 residues. The germline V and J ends were trimmed by 0 bases and 8 bases, with 13 bases remaining between them. CDR3 amino acids: CASSQESRRGEAFF. The DNA for the CDR3 is TGCGCCAGCAGCCAAGAAAGCAGGAGGGGAGAAGCTTTCTTT.

The genes are TRBV6-1 and TRBJ2-7; D perhaps matches TRBD1 (6 bases). The CDR3 contains 14 residues. Trimming stripped 6 bases from V and 4 bases from J, with 16 bases between. Germline V gives CDR1 MNHNS, CDR2 SASEGT. The CDR3 region is CASSPGQQGYEQYF. The CDR3 DNA sequence: TGTGCCAGCAGCCCGGGGCAGCAGGGGTACGAGCAGTACTTC.

The chain is built from TRBV19 and TRBJ2-7, with 7 bases identical to TRBD2. V was pared by 5 bases and J by 0 bases, with 7 bases of the junction left unmatched. This CDR3 contains 15 residues. The V gene's germline CDR1 is LNHDA and CDR2 SQIVND (reference sequence). The CDR3 region is CASSRGGTISYEQYF. The CDR3 coding sequence is TGTGCCAGTAGTCGGGGCGGGACTATCTCCTACGAGCAGTACTTC.

V usage is TRBV2 and J usage is TRBJ1-4, with 10 bases matching TRBD1. Trimming took 5 bases from V and 10 from J; bases not matched to a gene: 7. The CDR3 length is 14 residues. CDR1 and CDR2 from the germline V gene are SNHLY and FYNNEI. The CDR3 loop reads CASSSGTGDGKLFF. In DNA form, the CDR3 reads TGTGCCAGCAGTTCCGGGACAGGGGATGGAAAACTGTTTTTT.

This clone appeared a single time. The chain recombines TRBV6-5 with TRBJ2-3; 11 bases line up with TRBD2. The V gene end was trimmed by 5 bases and the J gene end by 3 bases; junction bases not matched to a gene: 4. The CDR3 covers 15 residues. The germline CDR1 and CDR2 sequences are MNHEY and SVGAGI. CDR3 protein: CASSTPSGGTDTQYF. In nucleotides, the CDR3 is TGTGCCAGCAGTACCCCTAGCGGGGGGACAGATACGCAGTATTTT.

The chain uses TRBV7-9 and TRBJ1-1; D is unclear. This CDR3 has 19 residues. Germline CDR1 reads SEHNR; CDR2 reads FQNEAQ (reference sequence). V was clipped by 4 bases and J by 0 bases, with 24 bases between them. The CDR3 reads CASSYPMGPRENMNTEAFF. The DNA of the CDR3 is TGTGCCAGCAGCTACCCAATGGGCCCGAGGGAGAACATGAACACTGAAGCTTTCTTT.

The J gene is TRBJ1-4, the V gene TRBV4-1; D remains unclear. V lost 3 bases and J 0 bases, leaving 14 bases between the germline ends. CDR1 and CDR2 (germline): MGHRA, YSYEKL. CDR3 size: 17 residues. The CDR3 here is CASSHMFLTATNEKLFF. The CDR3 region has the DNA TGCGCCAGCAGCCACATGTTCCTAACAGCAACTAATGAAAAACTGTTTTTT.

The rearrangement joins TRBV6-1 to TRBJ2-7; a weak D match, TRBD1 (6 bases). The length of the CDR3 is 13 residues. V was clipped by 4 bases and J by 1 base, with 8 bases between them. CDR1 MNHNS and CDR2 SASEGT come from the germline V gene. In nucleotides, the CDR3 is TGTGCCAGCAGTGTACAGGGATCCTACGAGCAGTACTTC. Translating gives CASSVQGSYEQYF.

The CDR3 DNA is TGTGCTAGTGGTCCGAGGGCCGGCGGGCTAGCGGGAGGGCCTCGGTGGGTAGATACGCAGTATTTT. It translates to CASGPRAGGLAGGPRWVDTQYF. The chain combines TRBV12-5 with TRBJ2-3; 12 bases agree with TRBD2. Germline V gene data show CDR1 as LGHNT and CDR2 as FRNRAP. The V gene end was trimmed by 5 bases and the J gene end by 5 bases; junction bases not matched to a gene: 26. This CDR3 contains 22 residues.

The chain uses TRBV9 and TRBJ2-5; TRBD2 matches at 8 bases. Germline V gene data show CDR1 as SGDLS and CDR2 as YYNGEE. V was clipped by 3 bases and J by 2 bases; unmatched bases: 9. The CDR3 is 16 amino acids. In DNA form, the CDR3 reads TGTGCCAGCAGCGCTGGGACTTTAGCGGGGCAAGAGACCCAGTACTTC. Amino acids: CASSAGTLAGQETQYF.

The rearrangement links TRBV7-9 to TRBJ1-3; weak D call: TRBD1 (6 bases). V was trimmed by 4 bases and J by 8 bases, leaving 24 bases between them. Per the germline V gene, CDR1 is SEHNR and CDR2 is FQNEAQ (reference sequence). The CDR3 loop spans 17 amino acids. As DNA, the CDR3 is TGTGCCAGCAGCTCTTCAAGGGCAGGGACATTCGCGGACACCATATATTTT. Its translation: CASSSSRAGTFADTIYF.

This clone occurred a few times. The J gene is TRBJ2-7, the V gene TRBV5-1; maybe TRBD2 (5 bases). Germline loops: CDR1 SGHRS, CDR2 YFSETQ. This CDR3 contains 14 residues. Trimming removed 6 bases from V and 3 bases from J, with 16 bases in between. The CDR3: CASTYSGNNYEQYF. CDR3 coding DNA: TGCGCCAGCACTTATTCGGGGAATAACTACGAGCAGTACTTC.

V is TRBV6-5 and J is TRBJ1-2, with D hard to call. In germline, CDR1 is MNHEY, CDR2 SVGAGI. V was trimmed by 6 bases and J by 8 bases, leaving 16 bases between them. The CDR3 is 13 amino acids. The CDR3 DNA is TGTGCCAGCAGCAGCATGGTCCGGGGAGGCTACACCTTC. Residues: CASSSMVRGGYTF.

V and J are TRBV11-2 and TRBJ2-2, with 10 bases that match TRBD2. The CDR3 runs to 17 residues. The V segment lost 0 bases and the J segment 3 bases; nucleotides outside the gene matches: 4. In germline, CDR1 is SGHAT, CDR2 FQNNGV. CDR3 bases: TGTGCCAGCAGCTTAGATCTAGCGGGAGTCGACACCGGGGAGCTGTTTTTT. Its translation: CASSLDLAGVDTGELFF.